One sample yielded the 11 T cell receptor beta chains listed below, sequenced in a study of T cell repertoires and Cas9 in healthy adults. The data were produced by immunoSEQ multiplex PCR, yet TCRdb's version contains in-frame clones alone and is incomplete. The sample contains 20,000 to 25,000 clones, roughly 90% of which appear only once. The sequenced sample consisted of CD4+ effector T cells (CD127+, CD25-, CD137-, CD154-) from PBMCs; culture status not recorded. The receptors shown here come from a human donor in good health.

The gene calls are TRBV7-2 and TRBJ1-1, with D unresolved. The CDR3 is made up of 14 amino acids. Trimming removed 4 bases at V and 5 bases at J, with 14 bases between. Germline values: CDR1 SGHTA, CDR2 FQGNSA. CDR3 bases: TGTGCCAGCAGCTCCACAAACACCATAACTGAAGCTTTCTTT. Its protein product is CASSSTNTITEAFF.

This sequence joins TRBV11-3 and TRBJ2-1; D call uncertain. Germline loops: CDR1 SGHNT, CDR2 YENEEA. The CDR3 loop spans 20 amino acids. V was clipped by 0 bases and J by 0 bases, with 21 bases between them. The CDR3 region is CASSLEARLEKKSSYNEQFF. In nucleotides, the CDR3 is TGTGCCAGCAGCTTAGAAGCAAGACTCGAGAAGAAAAGCTCCTACAATGAGCAGTTCTTC.

The rearrangement uses TRBV5-1 and TRBJ2-3; D is undetermined. V dropped 4 bases and J dropped 8 bases, with 17 bases sitting between them. The CDR3 has 14 amino acids. CDR1 is SGHRS, CDR2 YFSETQ, per germline. CDR3 amino acids: CASSSTSWKFTQYF. The DNA of the CDR3 is TGCGCCAGCAGCAGTACCAGCTGGAAGTTTACGCAGTATTTT.

The rearrangement uses TRBV30 and TRBJ1-1; D is unclear. The V gene lost 5 bases and the J gene lost 1 base, with 14 bases spanning the gap. From germline, CDR1 is GTSNPN and CDR2 SVGIG (reference sequence). CDR3 length equals 14 residues. CDR3 nucleotides: TGTGCCTGGGTGAGAGACGGGGAGAACACTGAAGCTTTCTTT. It specifies CAWVRDGENTEAFF.

This sequence joins TRBV28 and TRBJ2-5, with 8 nucleotides matching TRBD2. With 6 bases clipped from V and 4 bases from J, the junction kept 19 bases outside the gene matches. This CDR3 region has 18 residues. Germline assignment: CDR1 MDHEN and CDR2 SYDVKM. CDR3 in DNA: TGTGCCAGCAGACTCCAAGGCGGGAGGTTGAGATTTGGAGAGACCCAGTACTTC. It codes for CASRLQGGRLRFGETQYF. Full variable domain (outside the CDR3, taken from reference TRBV28 and TRBJ2-5): DVKVTQSSRYLVKRTGEKVFLECVQDMDHENMFWYRQDPGLGLRLIYFSYDVKMKEKGDIPEGYSVSREKKERFSLILESASTNQTSMYLCASRLQGGRLRFGETQYFGPGTRLLVL.

About this clone itself: Germline is not matched at one junction end, which may reflect a read error. The CDR3: CASSPGLNAEAFF. The DNA of the CDR3 is TGTGCCAGCAGCCCGGGCCTGAACGCTGAAGCTTTCTTT. V gene TRBV7-9 combines with J gene TRBJ1-1, with unresolved D. Germline V gene lookup returns CDR1 SEHNR and CDR2 FQNEAQ (reference sequence). This CDR3 has 13 residues.

This sequence joins TRBV7-9 and TRBJ2-1, with D perhaps TRBD1 (6 bases). In germline, CDR1 is SEHNR, CDR2 FQNEAQ (reference sequence). This CDR3 has 14 residues. Trimming took off 5 bases at V and 7 bases at J, with 15 bases between the two ends. The CDR3 reads CASSPGVGYNEQFF. Here the CDR3 DNA reads TGTGCCAGCAGCCCAGGGGTCGGTTATAATGAGCAGTTCTTC.

This sequence joins TRBV29-1 and TRBJ1-1; perhaps TRBD1 as D (6 bases). The germline V gene encodes CDR1 SQVTM and CDR2 ANQGSEA. The germline V and J ends were trimmed by 5 bases and 3 bases, with 13 bases remaining between them. The CDR3 has 13 amino acids. The CDR3 DNA is TGCAGCGTTTCGACAGGCAGGGACACTGAAGCTTTCTTT. This encodes CSVSTGRDTEAFF.

This clone appeared a single time. This chain joins TRBV11-2 and TRBJ2-1; the D gene is possibly TRBD2 (6 bases). The V gene lost 3 bases and the J gene lost 7 bases, with 16 bases spanning the gap. The V gene's germline CDR1 is SGHAT and CDR2 FQNNGV. The CDR3 is 15 residues long. This chain's CDR3 is CASSFSGRRGNEQFF. CDR3 nucleotides: TGTGCCAGCAGCTTCTCGGGAAGGAGGGGAAATGAGCAGTTCTTC. The full variable domain, rest sourced from reference TRBV11-2 and TRBJ2-1, is EAGVAQSPRYKIIEKRQSVAFWCNPISGHATLYWYQQILGQGPKLLIQFQNNGVVDDSQLPKDRFSAERLKGVDSTLKIQPAKLEDSAVYLCASSFSGRRGNEQFFGPGTRLTVL.

The chain employs TRBV11-2 and TRBJ2-2; TRBD2 matches 9 bases. The CDR3 sequence is 16 residues long. Germline assignment: CDR1 SGHAT and CDR2 FQNNGV. V shed 4 bases, J shed 4 bases, and the junction held 7 bases outside the gene matches. CDR3 sequence: CASSYAGGPVTGELFF. CDR3 bases: TGTGCCAGCAGCTATGCGGGAGGGCCGGTCACCGGGGAGCTGTTTTTT. Filled out from reference TRBV11-2 and TRBJ2-2, the complete variable domain reads EAGVAQSPRYKIIEKRQSVAFWCNPISGHATLYWYQQILGQGPKLLIQFQNNGVVDDSQLPKDRFSAERLKGVDSTLKIQPAKLEDSAVYLCASSYAGGPVTGELFFGEGSRLTVL.

This chain joins TRBV4-2 and TRBJ1-5; a possible D gene is TRBD1 (6 bases). The ends were cut back, 1 base at V and 1 base at J, with 11 bases in the middle. The CDR3 length is 16 residues. Germline V gene data show CDR1 as LGHNA and CDR2 as YNFKEQ. The DNA for the CDR3 is TGTGCCAGCAGCCAAGTGGCAGGGGCAAGCAATCAGCCCCAGCATTTT. Translating it yields CASSQVAGASNQPQHF.